Sequencing of this T cell receptor (beta chain) was carried out in a study of shared clonotypes between healthy human individuals (dated by TCRdb to about 2020). In the study overall: The cohort comprised a couple of women and a few men aged 18 to 49 years. To estimate repertoire size and how much clonotype sharing occurs between individuals, the study deeply sequenced the blood TCR repertoires of about 5 healthy adults. Libraries were prepared and TCR repertoires were sequenced by different laboratories using diverse techniques, in order to increase sequencing depth and limit assay-specific biases. Each donor's leukapheresis produced roughly between roughly 0.94 and 9.5 billion PBMCs. For each donor, CD4 naive and CD4 memory were each given three plates, CD8 naive was given two plates, and CD8 memory was given one plate.

Using the deep immunoSEQ assay, TCR CDR3 regions were amplified from genomic DNA by multiplex PCR. Extracted genomic DNA from each cell subset was distributed evenly across all wells of several immunoSEQ 96-well plates, and each plate was treated as a replicate. Each replicate PCR for sorted subsets received roughly 0.2 ug genomic DNA, equal to roughly 30,000 T cell genomes. Purified libraries were measured with a Qubit 3.0 fluorometer, size-checked on a Bioanalyzer 2100, and measured again with the KAPA Library Quantification kit. Each immunoSEQ 96-well plate was sequenced on its own single-read 150-cycle Illumina NextSeq 550 flow cell. In the authors' own workflow: Because the immunoSEQ output held only junctional sequences and lacked quality scores, the filtering could not match the filtering applied to full-length reads. Sequences were annotated with PyIR, a Python wrapper for IgBLAST v1.9, and V/J genes and CDR3 were assigned using IMGT germline references. Reads were removed for weak V/J assignments (E-value above 1e-6), missing CDR3, stop codons, out-of-frame junctions, or ambiguous translated residues. A V3J clonotype was defined by an identical inferred V gene, J gene, and CDR3 amino acid sequence. To compute the percentage overlap between repertoires, the number of shared unique clonotypes was divided by the size of the smaller repertoire. Repertoire richness was assessed with RTK rarefaction, the Chao1 estimator, and Recon v2.1 estimates of unobserved clonotypes. Generation probabilities were computed with OLGA for all TCRbeta clonotypes obtained by the gDNA method from four donors. Imported from immuneACCESS, the table was reduced by TCRdb to in-frame sequences with V and J called. These copies leave out some clones; in studies compared against another copy, an unresolved V gene accounts for under half, and the cause of the remainder is not known. V, J and clone size reflect that table, while D and trimming were determined from the DNA. This sample holds 2 million to 3 million clones; around 94% were observed only once. Around 0.14% of the sample lies in the top ten.

CDR1 and CDR2 are read off the germline V gene as SGHTA and FQGNSA. Its CDR3 holds 15 amino acids, cysteine through phenylalanine. Only the CDR3 portion is preserved as DNA: 45 bases, with reading frame beginning at the first base. At the junction V is shortened by 5 bases and J by 3 bases; bases outside the gene matches: 5. In regard to this clone: Its antigen remains undetermined. The input lacks base qualities; no much larger clone sits a single base away.

What the research found in general, with its limitations: Larger estimated clonotype richness was generally found for naive subsets than for memory subsets. Sharing across several donors was observed for 5% to 6.5% of naive CD4, over 3% of naive CD8, 2% to 2.5% of memory CD4, and about 0.38% of memory CD8 clonotypes. Only blood was sampled, and tissue TCR repertoires likely differ from those in blood. Higher generation probabilities were observed for clonotypes shared by all four sorted-subset donors than for non-shared clonotypes. Even with the large sequencing depth, rarefaction of the sorted-subset datasets indicated that sequencing was incomplete. Because the study included a small number of donors, the genetic and exposure-history diversity represented was limited. Pairwise subsampling indicated that sequencing depth was expected to affect the degree of clonotype sharing among donors.

The donors were healthy, HIV-negative adults with no recently reported acute infections or vaccinations. Every donor was a Caucasian adult residing in Nashville, Tennessee, USA. CD4+ T cells were enriched by magnetic negative selection, after which naive cells were positively selected on CD45RA and the negative fraction was taken as the memory subset. Blood was collected by leukapheresis, and PBMCs were isolated by Ficoll-Histopaque density gradient centrifugation and then cryopreserved in liquid nitrogen vapor phase. Analytical flow cytometry was used to check the purity and quantity of every magnetically sorted T cell population. Each sorted fraction had its genomic DNA isolated and then quantified by UV absorbance on a Nanodrop 2000c.

The sequence is built from TRBV7-2 and TRBJ2-1; TRBD1 matches 9 bases in the middle. Sequencing input: naive CD4+ T cells sorted from blood. The cell subset or site label on this specimen signifies: CD45RA+ positively selected. The clonotype originates from a man aged 18 to 29 in good health. The CDR3 has the sequence CASSTGQGYYNEQFF. The DNA sequence is as follows: TGTGCCAGCAGCACGGGACAGGGATACTACAATGAGCAGTTCTTC.